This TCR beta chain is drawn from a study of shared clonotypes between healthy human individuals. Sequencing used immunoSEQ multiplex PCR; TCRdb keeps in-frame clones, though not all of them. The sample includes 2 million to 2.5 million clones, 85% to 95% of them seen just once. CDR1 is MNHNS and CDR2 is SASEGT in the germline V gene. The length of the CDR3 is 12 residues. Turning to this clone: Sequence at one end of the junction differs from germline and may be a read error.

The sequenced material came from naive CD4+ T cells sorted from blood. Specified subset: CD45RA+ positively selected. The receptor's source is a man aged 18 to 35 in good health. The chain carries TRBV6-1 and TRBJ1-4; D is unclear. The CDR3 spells CVSSDIPVQLFF. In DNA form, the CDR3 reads TGTGTCAGCAGTGATATCCCAGTACAACTGTTTTTT.